This TCR beta chain stems from a study of OX40 agonist ivuxolimab in advanced cancers. Drawing of blood for sampling happened at baseline, at cycle 4 day 1, and at cycle 7 day 1. Clones were sequenced by immunoSEQ multiplex PCR, and TCRdb holds only the in-frame ones, with some missing. The sample records 50,000 or so clones, 80% to 90% being singletons. Germline V lookup: CDR1 MGHDK, CDR2 SYGVNS. The ends lost 1 base at V and 6 bases at J; junction bases unmatched: 8. The CDR3 has 18 residues. The chain is built from TRBV25-1 and TRBJ2-3; the match to TRBD2 covers 15 bases. The sample was CD4+ or CD8+ T cells sorted from blood, taken in a trial of the OX40 agonist ivuxolimab. The sequence was collected from an adult with an advanced solid tumor such as melanoma, head and neck, liver or kidney cancer. The CDR3 DNA reads as TGTGCCAGCAGTGAATCGGTCGGGACTAGCGGGAGGTATGATACGCAGTATTTT. Translating gives CASSESVGTSGRYDTQYF.